The clone carrying this T cell receptor beta chain was recorded a few times. TCR beta CDR3 regions were amplified from RNA transcripts. First-round RT-PCR targeting the TCR CDR3 was performed with the HTBI primer set. A single record per CDR3 protein comes from TCRdb applying MiXCR to the multiplex PCR reads. The sample includes about 250,000 distinct CDR3 sequences, almost 25% seen only once; the top ten take 35% to 40%. V shed 3 bases, J shed 4 bases, and the junction held 8 bases outside the gene matches. The CDR3 covers 15 residues. The germline V gene has CDR1 SGHTA and CDR2 FQGNSA. This entry comes from a study of T cells in Graves' hyperthyroidism and ophthalmopathy.

This receptor was obtained from a middle-aged woman with Graves' ophthalmopathy. What was sequenced was blood. The chain employs TRBV7-2 and TRBJ2-7; 8 nucleotides match TRBD2. CDR3 loop: CASSFRAGDWYEQYF. In DNA form, the CDR3 reads TGTGCCAGCAGCTTCCGAGCGGGAGATTGGTACGAGCAGTACTTC.